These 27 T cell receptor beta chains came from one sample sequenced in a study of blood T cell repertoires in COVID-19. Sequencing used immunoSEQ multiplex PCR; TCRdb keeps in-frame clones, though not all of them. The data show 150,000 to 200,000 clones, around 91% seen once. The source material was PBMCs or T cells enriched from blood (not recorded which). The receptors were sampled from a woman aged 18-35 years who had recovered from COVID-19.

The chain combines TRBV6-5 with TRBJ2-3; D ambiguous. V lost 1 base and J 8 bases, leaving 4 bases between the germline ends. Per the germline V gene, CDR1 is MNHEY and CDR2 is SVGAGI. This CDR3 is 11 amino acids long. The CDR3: CASSYFGTQYF. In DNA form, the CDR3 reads TGTGCCAGCAGTTACTTCGGTACGCAGTATTTT.

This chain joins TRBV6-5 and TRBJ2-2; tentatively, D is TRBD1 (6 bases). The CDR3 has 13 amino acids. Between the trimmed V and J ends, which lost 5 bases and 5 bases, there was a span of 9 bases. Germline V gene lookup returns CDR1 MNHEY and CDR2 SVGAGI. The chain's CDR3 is CASSTGLTGELFF. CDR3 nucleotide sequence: TGTGCCAGCAGTACAGGGTTGACCGGGGAGCTGTTTTTT.

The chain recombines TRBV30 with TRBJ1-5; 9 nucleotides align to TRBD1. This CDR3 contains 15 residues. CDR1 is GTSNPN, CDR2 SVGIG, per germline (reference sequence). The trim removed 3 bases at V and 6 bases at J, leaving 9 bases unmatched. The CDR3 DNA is TGTGCCTGGAGCGCCCCGGGACAGGGAGCTCAGCCCCAGCATTTT. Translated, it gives CAWSAPGQGAQPQHF.

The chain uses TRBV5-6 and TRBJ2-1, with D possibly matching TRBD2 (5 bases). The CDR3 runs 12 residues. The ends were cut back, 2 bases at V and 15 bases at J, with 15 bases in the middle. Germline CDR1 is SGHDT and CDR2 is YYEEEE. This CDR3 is CASSFGQEAGFF. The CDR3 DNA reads TGTGCCAGCAGCTTCGGGCAGGAGGCTGGGTTCTTC.

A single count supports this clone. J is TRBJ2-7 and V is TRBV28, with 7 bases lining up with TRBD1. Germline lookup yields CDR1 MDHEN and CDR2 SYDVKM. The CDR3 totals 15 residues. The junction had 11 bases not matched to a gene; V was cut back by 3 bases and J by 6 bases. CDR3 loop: CASSLIPGQPTEQYF. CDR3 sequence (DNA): TGTGCCAGCAGTTTGATCCCGGGACAGCCAACCGAGCAGTACTTC. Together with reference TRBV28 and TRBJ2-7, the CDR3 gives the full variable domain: DVKVTQSSRYLVKRTGEKVFLECVQDMDHENMFWYRQDPGLGLRLIYFSYDVKMKEKGDIPEGYSVSREKKERFSLILESASTNQTSMYLCASSLIPGQPTEQYFGPGTRLTVT.

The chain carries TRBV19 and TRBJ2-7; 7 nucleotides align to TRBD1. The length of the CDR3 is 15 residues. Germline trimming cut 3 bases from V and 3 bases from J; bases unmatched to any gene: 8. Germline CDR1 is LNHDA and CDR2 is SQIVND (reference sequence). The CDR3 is CASSINPGQLYEQYF. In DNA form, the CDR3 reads TGTGCCAGTAGTATCAATCCGGGACAGCTCTACGAGCAGTACTTC.

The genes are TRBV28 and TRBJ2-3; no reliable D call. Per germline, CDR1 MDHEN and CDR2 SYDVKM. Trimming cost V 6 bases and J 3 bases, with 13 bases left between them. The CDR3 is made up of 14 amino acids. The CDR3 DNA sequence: TGTGCCAGCAGCCCCCCGCCTACTACAGATACGCAGTATTTT. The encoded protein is CASSPPPTTDTQYF. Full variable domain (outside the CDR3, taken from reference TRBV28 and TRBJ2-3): DVKVTQSSRYLVKRTGEKVFLECVQDMDHENMFWYRQDPGLGLRLIYFSYDVKMKEKGDIPEGYSVSREKKERFSLILESASTNQTSMYLCASSPPPTTDTQYFGPGTRLTVL.

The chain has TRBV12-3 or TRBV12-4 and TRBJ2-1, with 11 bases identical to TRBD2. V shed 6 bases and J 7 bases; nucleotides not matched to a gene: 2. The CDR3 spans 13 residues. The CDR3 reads CASSRLAGNEQFF. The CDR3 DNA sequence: TGTGCCAGCAGCAGACTAGCGGGAAATGAGCAGTTCTTC.

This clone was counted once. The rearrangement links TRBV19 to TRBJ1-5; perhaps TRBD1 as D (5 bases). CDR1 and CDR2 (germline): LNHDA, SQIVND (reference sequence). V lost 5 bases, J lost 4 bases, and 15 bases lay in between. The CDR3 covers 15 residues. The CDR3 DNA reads TGTGCCAGTAGTGTGACAGCCCTAAATAATCAGCCCCAGCATTTT. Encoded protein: CASSVTALNNQPQHF.

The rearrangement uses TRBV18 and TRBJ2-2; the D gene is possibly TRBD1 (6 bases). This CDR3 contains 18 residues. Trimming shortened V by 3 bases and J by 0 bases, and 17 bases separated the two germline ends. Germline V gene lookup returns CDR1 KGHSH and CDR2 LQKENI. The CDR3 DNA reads TGTGCCAGCTCACCCTTAAACCCGGACAGCGCGAACACCGGGGAGCTGTTTTTT. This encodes CASSPLNPDSANTGELFF.

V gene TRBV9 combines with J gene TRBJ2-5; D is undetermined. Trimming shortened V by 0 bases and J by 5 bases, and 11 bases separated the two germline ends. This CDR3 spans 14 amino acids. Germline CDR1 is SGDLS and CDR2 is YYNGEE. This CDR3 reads CASSVASTGETQYF. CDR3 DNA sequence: TGTGCCAGCAGCGTAGCCTCCACCGGGGAGACCCAGTACTTC.

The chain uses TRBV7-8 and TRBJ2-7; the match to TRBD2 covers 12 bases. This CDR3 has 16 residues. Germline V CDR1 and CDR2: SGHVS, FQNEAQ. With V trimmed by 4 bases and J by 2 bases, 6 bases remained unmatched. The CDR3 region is CASSSQRLAGAYEQYF. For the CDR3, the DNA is TGTGCCAGCAGCTCCCAAAGACTAGCGGGAGCCTACGAGCAGTACTTC.

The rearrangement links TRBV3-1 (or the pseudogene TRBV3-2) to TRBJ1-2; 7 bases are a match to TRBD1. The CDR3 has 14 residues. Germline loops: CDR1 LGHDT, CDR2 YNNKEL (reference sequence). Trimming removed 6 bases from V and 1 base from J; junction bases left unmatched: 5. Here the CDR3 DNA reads TGTGCCAGCAGGTCGACAGGGCTTAACTATGGCTACACCTTC. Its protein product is CASRSTGLNYGYTF.

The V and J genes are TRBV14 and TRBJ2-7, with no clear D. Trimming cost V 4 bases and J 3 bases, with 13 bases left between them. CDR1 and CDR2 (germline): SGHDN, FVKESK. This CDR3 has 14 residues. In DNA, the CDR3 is TGTGCCAGCAGCCCCCTAGGAAGGATCTACGAGCAGTACTTC. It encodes CASSPLGRIYEQYF.

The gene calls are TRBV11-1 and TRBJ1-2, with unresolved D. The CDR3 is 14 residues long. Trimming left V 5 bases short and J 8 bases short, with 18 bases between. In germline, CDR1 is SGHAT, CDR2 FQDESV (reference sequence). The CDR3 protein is CASSPGVATGGYTF. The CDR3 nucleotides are TGTGCCAGCAGCCCCGGGGTGGCGACTGGGGGCTACACCTTC.

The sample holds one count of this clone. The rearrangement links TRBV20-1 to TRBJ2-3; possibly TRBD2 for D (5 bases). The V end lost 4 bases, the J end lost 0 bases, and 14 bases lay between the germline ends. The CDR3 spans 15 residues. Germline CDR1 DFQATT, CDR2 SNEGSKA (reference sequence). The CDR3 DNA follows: TGCAGTGCTATTGATGGCGGACTTAGCACAGATACGCAGTATTTT. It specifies CSAIDGGLSTDTQYF.

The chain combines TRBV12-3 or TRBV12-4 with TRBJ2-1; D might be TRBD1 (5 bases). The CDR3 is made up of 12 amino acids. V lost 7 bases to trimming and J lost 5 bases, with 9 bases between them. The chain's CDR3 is CASKQGNNEQFF. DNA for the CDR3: TGTGCCAGCAAGCAGGGAAACAATGAGCAGTTCTTC.

CDR3 amino acids: CASSPGLSSGANVLTF. In DNA form, the CDR3 reads TGTGCCAGCAGTCCAGGACTGAGCTCTGGGGCCAACGTCCTGACTTTC. V gene TRBV27 combines with J gene TRBJ2-6, with a possible D match to TRBD2 (5 bases). CDR1 and CDR2 from the germline V gene are MNHEY and SMNVEV (reference sequence). This CDR3 is 16 amino acids long. V lost 5 bases to trimming and J lost 0 bases, with 11 bases between them.

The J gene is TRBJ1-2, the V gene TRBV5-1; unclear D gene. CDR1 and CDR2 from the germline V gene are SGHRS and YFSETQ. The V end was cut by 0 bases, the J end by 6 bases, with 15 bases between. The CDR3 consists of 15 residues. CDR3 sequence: CASSLASSSRDGYTF. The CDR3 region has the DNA TGCGCCAGCAGCTTGGCGTCCTCGTCCCGGGATGGCTACACCTTC. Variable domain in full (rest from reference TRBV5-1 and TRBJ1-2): KAGVTQTPRYLIKTRGQQVTLSCSPISGHRSVSWYQQTPGQGLQFLFEYFSETQRNKGNFPGRFSGRQFSNSRSEMNVSTLELGDSALYLCASSLASSSRDGYTFGSGTRLTVV.

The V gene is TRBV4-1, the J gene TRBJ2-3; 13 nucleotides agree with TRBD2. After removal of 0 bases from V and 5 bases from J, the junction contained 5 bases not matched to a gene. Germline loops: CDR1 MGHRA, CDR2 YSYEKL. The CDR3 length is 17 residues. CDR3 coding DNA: TGCGCCAGCAGCCAAGAACCTAGACTAGCGGGAGGAGATACGCAGTATTTT. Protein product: CASSQEPRLAGGDTQYF.

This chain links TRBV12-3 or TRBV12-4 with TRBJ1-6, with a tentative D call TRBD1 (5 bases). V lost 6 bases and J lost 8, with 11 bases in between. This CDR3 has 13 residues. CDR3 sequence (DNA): TGTGCCAGCAGAGGGGAAATCCATTCACCCCTCCACTTT. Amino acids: CASRGEIHSPLHF.

The CDR3 sequence is CASSPLAGGNEQFF. In DNA form, the CDR3 reads TGTGCCAGCAGTCCACTAGCGGGAGGAAATGAGCAGTTCTTC. The gene calls are TRBV6-2 or TRBV6-3 and TRBJ2-1; 12 bases are shared with TRBD2. In germline, CDR1 is MNHEY, CDR2 SVGEGT. The trim removed 5 bases at V and 7 bases at J, leaving 3 bases unmatched. The CDR3 is 14 amino acids.

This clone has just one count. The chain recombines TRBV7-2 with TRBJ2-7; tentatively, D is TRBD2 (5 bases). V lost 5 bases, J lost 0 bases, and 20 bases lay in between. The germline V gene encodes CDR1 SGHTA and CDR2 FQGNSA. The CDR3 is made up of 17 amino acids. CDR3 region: CASSPRLLALSSYEQYF. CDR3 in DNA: TGTGCCAGCAGCCCTAGACTGCTAGCATTGAGCTCCTACGAGCAGTACTTC.

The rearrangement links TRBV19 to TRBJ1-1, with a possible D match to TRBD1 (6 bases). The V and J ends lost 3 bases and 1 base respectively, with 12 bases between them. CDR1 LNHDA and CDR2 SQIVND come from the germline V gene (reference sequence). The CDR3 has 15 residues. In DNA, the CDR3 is TGTGCCAGTAGTATTCTACAGGGTGGGAACACTGAAGCTTTCTTT. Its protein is CASSILQGGNTEAFF.

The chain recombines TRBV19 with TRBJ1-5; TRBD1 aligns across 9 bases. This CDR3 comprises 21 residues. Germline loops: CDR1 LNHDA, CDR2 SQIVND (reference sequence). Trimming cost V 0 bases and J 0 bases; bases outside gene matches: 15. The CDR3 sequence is CASSIEYRSTGGPYSNQPQHF. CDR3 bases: TGTGCCAGTAGTATAGAGTATCGGAGTACAGGGGGCCCTTATAGCAATCAGCCCCAGCATTTT.

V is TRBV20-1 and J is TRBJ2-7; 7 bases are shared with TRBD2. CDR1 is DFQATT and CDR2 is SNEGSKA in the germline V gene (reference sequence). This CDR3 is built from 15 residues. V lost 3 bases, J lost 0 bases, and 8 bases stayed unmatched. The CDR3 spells CSASNVLADSYEQYF. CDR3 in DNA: TGCAGTGCTAGTAACGTCCTAGCGGACTCCTACGAGCAGTACTTC.

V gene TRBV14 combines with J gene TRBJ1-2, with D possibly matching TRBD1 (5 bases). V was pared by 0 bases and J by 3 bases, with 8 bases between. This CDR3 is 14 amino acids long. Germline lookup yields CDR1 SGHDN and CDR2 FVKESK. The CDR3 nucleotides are TGTGCCAGCAGCCAAGAGGCGGGACACTATGGCTACACCTTC. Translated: CASSQEAGHYGYTF.